The 11 T cell receptor beta chains below come from one sample, sequenced in a study of radiation and T cells in renal cell carcinoma. Method: immunoSEQ multiplex PCR; TCRdb's copy keeps in-frame clones and lacks some. The sample shows roughly 150,000 clones, 87% of them seen only once. Documented time point: blood 2 weeks post-SBRT. Described treatment: 15 Gy SBRT to primary tumor, nephrectomy 4 weeks later. This material consisted of blood, taken from a patient whose treatment included radiotherapy and nephrectomy. Source of these receptors: a woman in her forties or fifties with renal cell carcinoma.

The gene calls are TRBV7-6 and TRBJ2-2; tentatively, D is TRBD2 (5 bases). The germline V and J ends were trimmed by 0 bases and 1 base, with 9 bases remaining between them. The germline CDR1 and CDR2 sequences are SGHVS and FNYEAQ. CDR3 length: 16 amino acids. CDR3 coding DNA: TGTGCCAGCAGCTTAGCGGAGGAAGGGAACACCGGGGAGCTGTTTTTT. Protein: CASSLAEEGNTGELFF.

This rearrangement joins TRBV5-1 to TRBJ2-7, with 10 positions matching TRBD1. Germline V lookup: CDR1 SGHRS, CDR2 YFSETQ. The CDR3 extends over 15 amino acids. Trimming cost V 4 bases and J 2 bases; bases outside gene matches: 6. The CDR3, as DNA: TGCGCCAGCAGCAGGGGACAGGGGAAGGCCTACGAGCAGTACTTC. It specifies CASSRGQGKAYEQYF. The complete variable domain, with remaining parts taken from reference TRBV5-1 and TRBJ2-7, reads KAGVTQTPRYLIKTRGQQVTLSCSPISGHRSVSWYQQTPGQGLQFLFEYFSETQRNKGNFPGRFSGRQFSNSRSEMNVSTLELGDSALYLCASSRGQGKAYEQYFGPGTRLTVT.

Judged by abundance, this clone is large. This chain joins TRBV4-3 and TRBJ2-1, with 12 bases matching TRBD2. This CDR3 contains 17 residues. Germline values: CDR1 LGHNA, CDR2 YSLEER. The J segment lost 4 bases and the V segment lost 0 bases, leaving 4 bases of the junction unmatched. CDR3 in amino acids: CASSQELAGGPYNEQFF. Here the CDR3 DNA reads TGCGCCAGCAGCCAAGAGCTAGCGGGGGGGCCTTACAATGAGCAGTTCTTC.

This chain joins TRBV13 and TRBJ1-4, with TRBD1 identical over 8 bases. This CDR3 is built from 14 residues. J lost 7 bases, V lost 5 bases, and 6 bases had no gene match. In germline, CDR1 is PRHDT, CDR2 FYEKMQ (reference sequence). The CDR3 loop is CASSTGQAGEKLFF. CDR3 DNA sequence: TGTGCCAGCAGCACGGGACAGGCAGGTGAAAAACTGTTTTTT.

V usage is TRBV7-8 and J usage is TRBJ1-2; 7 positions match TRBD1. CDR1 is SGHVS, CDR2 FQNEAQ, per germline. The V and J ends lost 5 bases and 8 bases, in that order; junction bases with no gene match: 11. This CDR3 spans 14 amino acids. This CDR3 is CASSRRTGAGGYTF. The DNA of the CDR3 is TGTGCCAGCAGCCGAAGGACAGGCGCAGGCGGCTACACCTTC.

The chain joins TRBV25-1 to TRBJ1-4, with D possibly being TRBD1 (5 bases). Germline assignment: CDR1 MGHDK and CDR2 SYGVNS. CDR3 length: 14 amino acids. Trimming pared 7 bases from V and 7 bases from J, leaving 16 bases between. In DNA, the CDR3 is TGTGCCAGCACTCCAACCTCGGGGCTTGAAAAACTGTTTTTT. Protein: CASTPTSGLEKLFF.

V usage is TRBV2 and J usage is TRBJ2-2, with TRBD2 matching 7 bases. Germline loops: CDR1 SNHLY, CDR2 FYNNEI. This CDR3 comprises 13 residues. V dropped 5 bases and J dropped 6; count of bases not matched to a gene: 3. The CDR3 is CASSRGGAGELFF. In DNA form, the CDR3 reads TGTGCCAGCAGTCGTGGGGGGGCCGGGGAGCTGTTTTTT.

The gene calls are TRBV6-1 and TRBJ2-7; D is unresolved. V was pared by 4 bases and J by 3 bases, with 4 bases between. CDR1 and CDR2 (germline): MNHNS, SASEGT. The CDR3 extends over 11 amino acids. CDR3 sequence reads: CASSAFYEQYF. For the CDR3, the DNA is TGTGCCAGCAGTGCGTTCTACGAGCAGTACTTC.

The chain recombines TRBV5-6 with TRBJ1-2, with 7 bases matching TRBD1. From germline, CDR1 is SGHDT and CDR2 YYEEEE. The CDR3 spans 15 residues. V trimming: 2 bases; J trimming: 4 bases; junction bases outside the gene matches: 8. CDR3 region: CASSLRTTGPYGYTF. Here the CDR3 DNA reads TGTGCCAGCAGCTTAAGAACGACAGGGCCCTATGGCTACACCTTC.

This chain uses TRBV6-1 with TRBJ2-5; 7 bases agree with TRBD1. V shed 2 bases, J shed 5 bases, and the junction held 8 bases outside the gene matches. Germline CDR1 reads MNHNS; CDR2 reads SASEGT. The CDR3 is made up of 15 amino acids. The CDR3 region has the DNA TGTGCCAGCAGTGAACCGGGACAGAGGGGCGAGACCCAGTACTTC. It specifies CASSEPGQRGETQYF.

V and J are TRBV18 and TRBJ2-7; no definite D call. Germline assignment: CDR1 KGHSH and CDR2 LQKENI. The CDR3 length is 13 residues. The ends were cut back, 3 bases at V and 2 bases at J, with 8 bases in the middle. DNA for the CDR3: TGTGCCAGCTCACCCGCGCAGGCCTACGAGCAGTACTTC. Amino acids: CASSPAQAYEQYF.